The clone carrying this T cell receptor (beta chain) was counted between two and nine times. Measured with immunoSEQ multiplex PCR; TCRdb has only the in-frame clones, and not every one. Among more than 120,000 clones listed, nearly 90% were seen once. The J segment lost 13 bases and the V segment lost 6 bases, leaving 6 bases of the junction unmatched. The CDR3 has 13 amino acids. CDR1 is SGHTA and CDR2 is FQGTGA in the germline V gene. This record comes from a study of T cell responses to AZD1222 COVID-19 vaccine. V and J are TRBV7-3 and TRBJ1-6, with 10 bases identical to TRBD1. This sample comprised peripheral blood, obtained 28 days after the second dose of the MenACWY control vaccine. This receptor was obtained from an adult who received the MenACWY meningococcal vaccine as a control. The chain's CDR3 is CASRPGQGSPLHF. CDR3 nucleotides: TGTGCCAGCAGGCCGGGACAGGGGTCCCCCCTCCACTTT.